This TCR beta chain was recovered during a study of T cell changes during pregnancy in multiple sclerosis. The repertoire was sequenced with immunoSEQ multiplex PCR; TCRdb's copy has only in-frame clones and lacks some. This sample has 55,000 to 80,000 clones; about 94% occur once, and the top ten carry 2.5% to 3.5%. This CDR3 is built from 14 residues. J was trimmed by 5 bases and V by 4 bases; bases with no gene match: 7. Germline V gene lookup returns CDR1 SGHDT and CDR2 YYEEEE. V and J are TRBV5-6 and TRBJ2-7, with 9 positions matching TRBD2. The sequence derives from a female donor with multiple sclerosis, enrolled in a pregnancy study. This specimen was CD8+ T cells from peripheral blood mononuclear cells, taken in the second trimester of pregnancy. The DNA for the CDR3 is TGTGCCAGCAGCCCCGGGACTAGCTTCCACGAGCAGTACTTC. Amino acids: CASSPGTSFHEQYF.